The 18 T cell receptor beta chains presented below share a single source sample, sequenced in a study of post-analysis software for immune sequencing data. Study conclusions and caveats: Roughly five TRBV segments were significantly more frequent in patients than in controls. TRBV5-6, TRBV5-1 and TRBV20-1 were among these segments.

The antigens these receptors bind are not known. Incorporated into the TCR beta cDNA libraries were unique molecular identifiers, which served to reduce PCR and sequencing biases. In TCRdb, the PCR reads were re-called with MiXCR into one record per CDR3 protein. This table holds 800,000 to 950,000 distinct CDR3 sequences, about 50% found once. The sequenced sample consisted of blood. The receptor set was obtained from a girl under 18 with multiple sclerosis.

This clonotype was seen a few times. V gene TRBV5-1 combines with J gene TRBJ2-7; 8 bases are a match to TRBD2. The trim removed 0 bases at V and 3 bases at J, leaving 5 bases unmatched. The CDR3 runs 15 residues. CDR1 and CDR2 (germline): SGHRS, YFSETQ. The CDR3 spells CASSLELAGVYEQYF. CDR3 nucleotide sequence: TGCGCCAGCAGCTTGGAGCTAGCGGGCGTCTACGAGCAGTACTTC.

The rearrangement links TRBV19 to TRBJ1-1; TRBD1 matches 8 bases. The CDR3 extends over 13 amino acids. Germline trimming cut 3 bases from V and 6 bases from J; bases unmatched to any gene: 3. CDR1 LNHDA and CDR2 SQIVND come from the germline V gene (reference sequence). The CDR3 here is CASSMWTGPEAFF. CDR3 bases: TGTGCCAGTAGTATGTGGACAGGGCCTGAAGCTTTCTTT.

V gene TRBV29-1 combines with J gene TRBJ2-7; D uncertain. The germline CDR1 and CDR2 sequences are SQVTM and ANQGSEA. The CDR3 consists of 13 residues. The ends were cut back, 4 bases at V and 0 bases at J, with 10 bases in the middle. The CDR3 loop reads CSVAAGISYEQYF. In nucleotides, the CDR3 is TGCAGCGTTGCGGCAGGTATCTCCTACGAGCAGTACTTC.

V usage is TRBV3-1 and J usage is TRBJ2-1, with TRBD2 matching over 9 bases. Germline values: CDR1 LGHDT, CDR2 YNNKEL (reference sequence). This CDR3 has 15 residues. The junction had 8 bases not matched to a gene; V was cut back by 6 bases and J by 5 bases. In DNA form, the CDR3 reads TGTGCCAGCAGTCGGCGGGAGGGCCTAAACAATGAGCAGTTCTTC. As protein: CASSRREGLNNEQFF.

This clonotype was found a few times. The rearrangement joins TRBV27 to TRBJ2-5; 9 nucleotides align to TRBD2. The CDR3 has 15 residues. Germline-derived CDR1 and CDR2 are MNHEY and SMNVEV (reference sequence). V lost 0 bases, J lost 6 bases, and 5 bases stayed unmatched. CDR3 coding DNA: TGTGCCAGCAGTTTATCGAGCGGGAGGAGGAAGACCCAGTACTTC. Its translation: CASSLSSGRRKTQYF.

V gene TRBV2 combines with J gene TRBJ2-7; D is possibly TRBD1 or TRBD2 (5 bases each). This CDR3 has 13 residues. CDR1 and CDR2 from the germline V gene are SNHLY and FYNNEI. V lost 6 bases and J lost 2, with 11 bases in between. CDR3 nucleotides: TGTGCCAGCAGGGGGACGGATACCTACGAGCAGTACTTC. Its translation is CASRGTDTYEQYF.

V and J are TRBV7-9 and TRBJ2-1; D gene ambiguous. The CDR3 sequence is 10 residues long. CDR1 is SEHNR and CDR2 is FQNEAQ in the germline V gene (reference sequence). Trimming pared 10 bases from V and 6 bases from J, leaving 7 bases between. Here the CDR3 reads CATSGNEQFF. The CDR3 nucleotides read TGTGCCACCAGTGGCAATGAGCAGTTCTTC. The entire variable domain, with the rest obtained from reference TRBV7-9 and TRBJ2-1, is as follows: DTGVSQNPRHKITKRGQNVTFRCDPISEHNRLYWYRQTLGQGPEFLTYFQNEAQLEKSRLLSDRFSAERPKGSFSTLEIQRTEQGDSAMYLCATSGNEQFFGPGTRLTVL.

CDR3 residues: CASTSLHSIGTLRQPQHF. For the CDR3, the DNA is TGTGCCAGCACCTCGCTTCATTCTATCGGGACATTGAGACAGCCCCAGCATTTT. The V and J genes are TRBV12-3 or TRBV12-4 and TRBJ1-5, with D possibly TRBD1 on 6 matching bases. V was clipped by 7 bases and J by 7 bases, with 29 bases between them. This CDR3 contains 18 residues.

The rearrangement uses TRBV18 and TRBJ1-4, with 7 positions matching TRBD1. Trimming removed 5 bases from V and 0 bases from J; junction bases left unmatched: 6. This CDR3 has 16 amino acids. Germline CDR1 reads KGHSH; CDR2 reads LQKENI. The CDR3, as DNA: TGTGCCAGCTCAGCGGGACAGTCTGCAACTAATGAAAAACTGTTTTTT. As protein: CASSAGQSATNEKLFF.

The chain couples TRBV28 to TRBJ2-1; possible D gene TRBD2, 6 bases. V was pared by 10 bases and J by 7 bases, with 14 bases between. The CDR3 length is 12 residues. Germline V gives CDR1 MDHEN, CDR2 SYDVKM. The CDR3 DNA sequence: TGTGCCACCTATGCGGGATTGAATGAGCAGTTCTTC. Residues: CATYAGLNEQFF.

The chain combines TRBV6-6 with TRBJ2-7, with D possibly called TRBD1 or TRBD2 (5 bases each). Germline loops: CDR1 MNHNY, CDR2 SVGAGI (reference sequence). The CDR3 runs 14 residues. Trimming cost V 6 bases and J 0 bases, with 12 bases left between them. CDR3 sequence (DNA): TGTGCCAGCAGGGGGACGGCGGCCTCCTACGAGCAGTACTTC. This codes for CASRGTAASYEQYF.

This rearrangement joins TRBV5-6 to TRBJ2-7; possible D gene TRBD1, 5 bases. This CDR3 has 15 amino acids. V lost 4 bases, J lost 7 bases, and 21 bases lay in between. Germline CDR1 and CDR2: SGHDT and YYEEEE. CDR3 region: CASSQDPQVGGEQYF. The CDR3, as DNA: TGTGCCAGCAGCCAAGACCCACAGGTTGGTGGTGAGCAGTACTTC. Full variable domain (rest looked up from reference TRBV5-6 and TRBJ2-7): DAGVTQSPTHLIKTRGQQVTLRCSPKSGHDTVSWYQQALGQGPQFIFQYYEEEERQRGNFPDRFSGHQFPNYSSELNVNALLLGDSALYLCASSQDPQVGGEQYFGPGTRLTVT.

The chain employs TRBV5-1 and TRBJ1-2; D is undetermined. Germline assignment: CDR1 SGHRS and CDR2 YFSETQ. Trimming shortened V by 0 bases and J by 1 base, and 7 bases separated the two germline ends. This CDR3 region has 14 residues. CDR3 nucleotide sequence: TGCGCCAGCAGCTTGGAAAGTATTAACTATGGCTACACCTTC. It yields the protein CASSLESINYGYTF.

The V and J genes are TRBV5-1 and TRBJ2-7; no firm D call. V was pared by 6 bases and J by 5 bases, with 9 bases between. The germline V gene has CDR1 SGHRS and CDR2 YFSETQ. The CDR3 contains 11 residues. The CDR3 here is CASMYSDEQYF. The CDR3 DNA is TGCGCCAGCATGTACTCGGACGAGCAGTACTTC.

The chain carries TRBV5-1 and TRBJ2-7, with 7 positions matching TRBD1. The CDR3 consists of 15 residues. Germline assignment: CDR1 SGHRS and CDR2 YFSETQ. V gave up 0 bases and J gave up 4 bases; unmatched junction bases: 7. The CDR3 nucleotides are TGCGCCAGCAGCTTGGAAGGGGGCGCCAGATACGAGCAGTACTTC. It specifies CASSLEGGARYEQYF. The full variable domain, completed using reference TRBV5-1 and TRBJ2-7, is KAGVTQTPRYLIKTRGQQVTLSCSPISGHRSVSWYQQTPGQGLQFLFEYFSETQRNKGNFPGRFSGRQFSNSRSEMNVSTLELGDSALYLCASSLEGGARYEQYFGPGTRLTVT.

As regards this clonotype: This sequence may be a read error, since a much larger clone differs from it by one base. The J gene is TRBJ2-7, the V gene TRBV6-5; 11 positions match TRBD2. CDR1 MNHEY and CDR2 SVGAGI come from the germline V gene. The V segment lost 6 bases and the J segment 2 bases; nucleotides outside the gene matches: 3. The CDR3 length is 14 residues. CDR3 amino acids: CASRPGLAAYEQYF. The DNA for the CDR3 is TGTGCCAGCAGACCGGGACTAGCGGCCTACGAGCAGTACTTC.

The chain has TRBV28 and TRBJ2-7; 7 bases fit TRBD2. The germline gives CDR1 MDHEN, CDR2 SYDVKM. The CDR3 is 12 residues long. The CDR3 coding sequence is TGTGTCACGGGAGGCCCTACCTACGAGCAGTACTTC. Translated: CVTGGPTYEQYF. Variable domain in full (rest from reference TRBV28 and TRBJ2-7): DVKVTQSSRYLVKRTGEKVFLECVQDMDHENMFWYRQDPGLGLRLIYFSYDVKMKEKGDIPEGYSVSREKKERFSLILESASTNQTSMYLCVTGGPTYEQYFGPGTRLTVT.

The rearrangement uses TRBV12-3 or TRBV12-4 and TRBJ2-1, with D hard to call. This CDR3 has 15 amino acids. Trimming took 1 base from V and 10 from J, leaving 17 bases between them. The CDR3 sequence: CASSLDLVRPVEQFF. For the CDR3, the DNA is TGTGCCAGCAGTTTAGATTTGGTCCGCCCGGTGGAGCAGTTCTTC.